The entry below describes one T cell receptor beta chain. These data belong to a study of cytomegalovirus exposure and HLA in healthy donors. The study sampled nominally healthy donors, though unrecorded immune exposures were likely. V dropped 4 bases and J dropped 3 bases, with 19 bases sitting between them. Germline CDR1 reads SGHVS; CDR2 reads FQNEAQ. The CDR3 extends over 17 amino acids. Both 60 Vbeta primers and 13 Jbeta primers went into the PCR. Using immunoSEQ multiplex PCR, the repertoire was profiled, and TCRdb retains in-frame clones only, with some absent. Among about 100,000 clones listed, roughly 85% were seen once.

The sequence was collected from a woman between 40 and 55 years old in good health and CMV-seronegative. The chain recombines TRBV7-8 with TRBJ1-5, with D possibly being TRBD1 (6 bases). Sequenced sample: PBMCs. The CDR3 nucleotides are TGTGCCAGCAGCTCGAGGGGGGGGAAGAAGGACAATCAGCCCCAGCATTTT. It codes for CASSSRGGKKDNQPQHF.